This TCR beta chain appears in the sequencing data of a study of cytomegalovirus exposure and HLA in healthy donors. This clone was found a few times. Trimming took off 1 base at V and 2 bases at J, with 13 bases between the two ends. This CDR3 contains 15 residues. CDR1 is SGHTS and CDR2 is YDEGEE in the germline V gene. With 60 Vbeta and 13 Jbeta primers, the PCR was carried out. Sequencing was performed with immunoSEQ multiplex PCR; in TCRdb, only in-frame clones are kept and a portion is missing. The sample holds around 160,000 clones, 68% seen once. The clonotype originates from a woman in her thirties or forties in good health and CMV-seropositive. The gene calls are TRBV5-8 and TRBJ2-7; D possibly corresponds to TRBD1 (5 bases). The sample taken for sequencing was PBMCs. DNA for the CDR3: TGTGCCAGCAGCTTGTGGGCGACAGCTACCTACGAGCAGTACTTC. This gives the protein CASSLWATATYEQYF.